This TCR beta chain was captured in a study of blood T cell repertoires in COVID-19. Looking at the study overall: Specimens from acute and convalescent COVID-19 originated in the United States, Italy and Spain.

Germline V gene data show CDR1 as ENHRY and CDR2 as SYGVKD. This CDR3 is 16 amino acids long. Trimming at V came to 7 bases and at J to 7 bases, leaving 17 bases not matched to a gene. Repertoires were generated with immunoSEQ multiplex PCR, while TCRdb's copy carries only in-frame clones and drops some. The data contain some 70,000 clones, roughly 90% of them singletons. The TCR comes from a man in his fifties with acute or convalescent COVID-19. The sequenced sample was peripheral blood. This rearrangement joins TRBV10-3 to TRBJ2-7, with 9 bases lining up with TRBD2. CDR3 sequence reads: CAITRAGGSGRGEQYF. The CDR3 DNA sequence: TGTGCCATCACCCGAGCCGGGGGTAGCGGGAGAGGTGAGCAGTACTTC.